The 15 T cell receptor beta chains listed next were all sequenced from one sample in a study of T cell clonotyping in hematopoietic cell transplantation. Libraries were prepared by immunoSEQ multiplex PCR; TCRdb keeps only in-frame clonotypes and omits some of them. The sample includes about 19,000 clones, 77% of them seen just once. Time point described: recipient sample about 28 days before transplant, after cytoreduction. This sample comprised peripheral blood mononuclear cells, obtained before stem cell transplant. The source is a man in his 60s with acute myeloid leukemia. Some clones in this sample may be carry-over from other donors' samples.

The CDR3 sequence: CAWSRSGRLYGYTF. In DNA, the CDR3 is TGTGCCTGGTCTCGGTCAGGACGCCTCTATGGCTACACCTTC. The chain uses TRBV30 and TRBJ1-2; D is ambiguous. Trimming took 5 bases from V and 4 from J, leaving 17 bases between them. CDR3 length equals 14 residues. CDR1 is GTSNPN and CDR2 is SVGIG in the germline V gene (reference sequence).

The V gene is TRBV7-9, the J gene TRBJ1-4, with TRBD1 as a possible D gene (5 bases). The CDR3 loop spans 15 amino acids. V lost 1 base to trimming and J lost 4 bases, with 10 bases between them. The germline V gene encodes CDR1 SEHNR and CDR2 FQNEAQ (reference sequence). The CDR3 nucleotides read TGTGCCAGCAGCTTAGTCCGGGACCTTAATGAAAAACTGTTTTTT. It codes for CASSLVRDLNEKLFF.

This clone was seen more than once but under ten times. The chain has TRBV4-3 and TRBJ2-1, with D perhaps matching TRBD1 or TRBD2 (7 bases each). Germline V gene data show CDR1 as LGHNA and CDR2 as YSLEER. The CDR3 loop spans 16 amino acids. Between the trimmed V and J ends, which lost 0 bases and 2 bases, there was a span of 11 bases. The DNA of the CDR3 is TGCGCCAGCAGCCAAGAGGGGGGGACAGCCTACAATGAGCAGTTCTTC. The encoded protein is CASSQEGGTAYNEQFF.

V usage is TRBV19 and J usage is TRBJ2-7; maybe TRBD1 (6 bases). Germline V gives CDR1 LNHDA, CDR2 SQIVND (reference sequence). With 2 bases removed from V and 2 bases from J, the gap between germline ends came to 13 bases. The CDR3 is 15 amino acids. The CDR3 nucleotides read TGTGCCAGTAGTATAAGTCCAGGGGAAACCTACGAGCAGTACTTC. Protein: CASSISPGETYEQYF.

The chain carries TRBV6-4 and TRBJ2-4; TRBD2 aligns across 7 bases. The CDR3 contains 14 residues. Germline trimming cut 5 bases from V and 6 bases from J; bases unmatched to any gene: 7. Germline CDR1 reads MRHNA; CDR2 reads SNTAGT. The CDR3 protein is CASSPSGEGNIQYF. DNA of the CDR3: TGTGCCAGCAGTCCATCGGGGGAGGGAAACATTCAGTACTTC.

Only one count was recorded for this clone. The chain combines TRBV7-2 with TRBJ2-3; D is undetermined. This CDR3 region has 16 residues. Trimming cost V 2 bases and J 2 bases, with 14 bases left between them. Per the germline V gene, CDR1 is SGHTA and CDR2 is FQGNSA. In nucleotides, the CDR3 is TGTGCCAGCAGCTTAACGAAGGGCTTCCACACAGATACGCAGTATTTT. This codes for CASSLTKGFHTDTQYF.

This sequence joins TRBV14 and TRBJ1-2; D unclear. Germline V CDR1 and CDR2: SGHDN, FVKESK. The CDR3 has 9 residues. V gave up 7 bases and J gave up 8 bases, with 5 bases separating them. CDR3 sequence: CASTSGYTF. CDR3 in DNA: TGTGCCAGCACCTCCGGCTACACCTTC.

V and J are TRBV7-3 and TRBJ1-6, with D possibly matching TRBD1 (6 bases). The CDR3 consists of 18 residues. Trimming removed 0 bases at V and 9 bases at J, with 21 bases between. The germline V gene has CDR1 SGHTA and CDR2 FQGTGA. The CDR3, as DNA: TGTGCCAGCAGCTTAACTGGGGGGGGGCGCTTTTTTGGTTCACCCCTCCACTTT. It codes for CASSLTGGGRFFGSPLHF.

The J gene is TRBJ1-1, the V gene TRBV10-3; no reliable D call. V lost 5 bases and J 0 bases, leaving 7 bases between the germline ends. The CDR3 covers 13 residues. Germline V gives CDR1 ENHRY, CDR2 SYGVKD. Here the CDR3 reads CAISLGVNTEAFF. The CDR3 bases are TGTGCCATCAGTCTAGGCGTGAACACTGAAGCTTTCTTT.

This clone is medium-sized in the sample. The same CDR3 is also encoded by other DNA sequences in this sample. This sequence joins TRBV5-6 and TRBJ2-7, with D uncertain. Looked up from germline, CDR1 is SGHDT and CDR2 is YYEEEE. There are 14 residues in the CDR3. The V end was cut by 3 bases, the J end by 2 bases, with 12 bases between. The CDR3 DNA follows: TGTGCCAGCAGCTCGGACGGTTCCCCCTACGAGCAGTACTTC. Protein product: CASSSDGSPYEQYF.

The rearrangement links TRBV7-3 to TRBJ1-1; TRBD1 aligns across 10 bases. There are 15 residues in the CDR3. Germline-derived CDR1 and CDR2 are SGHTA and FQGTGA. J gave up 2 bases and V 3 bases, and 3 bases lay outside the gene matches. The chain's CDR3 is CASSLTGGRNTEAFF. The DNA of the CDR3 is TGTGCCAGCAGCTTGACAGGGGGCCGTAACACTGAAGCTTTCTTT.

The chain carries TRBV5-1 and TRBJ2-5; D gene unclear. Per germline, CDR1 SGHRS and CDR2 YFSETQ. CDR3 length: 13 residues. V gave up 4 bases and J gave up 3 bases, with 10 bases separating them. The CDR3 region is CASSVGVEETQYF. For the CDR3, the DNA is TGCGCCAGCAGCGTCGGAGTGGAAGAGACCCAGTACTTC. The whole variable domain, remainder taken from reference TRBV5-1 and TRBJ2-5, is KAGVTQTPRYLIKTRGQQVTLSCSPISGHRSVSWYQQTPGQGLQFLFEYFSETQRNKGNFPGRFSGRQFSNSRSEMNVSTLELGDSALYLCASSVGVEETQYFGPGTRLLVL.

The table lists this clone with a few counts. This chain connects TRBV4-1 to TRBJ2-5; D remains unclear. Germline V gene data show CDR1 as MGHRA and CDR2 as YSYEKL. The CDR3 has 14 amino acids. V was clipped by 0 bases and J by 2 bases, with 7 bases between them. The CDR3, as DNA: TGCGCCAGCAGCCAAGATTTATCTCAAGAGACCCAGTACTTC. It codes for CASSQDLSQETQYF.

The rearrangement joins TRBV6-5 to TRBJ2-7; D call uncertain. The CDR3 extends over 14 amino acids. Germline V gene sequence: CDR1 MNHEY, CDR2 SVGAGI. V dropped 0 bases and J dropped 3 bases, with 9 bases sitting between them. DNA for the CDR3: TGTGCCAGCAGTTACTCTGTCCCTGACTACGAGCAGTACTTC. It codes for CASSYSVPDYEQYF.

This clone is a singleton in its sample. This chain joins TRBV5-1 and TRBJ2-5; 8 bases line up with TRBD1. This CDR3 is built from 14 residues. The V gene's germline CDR1 is SGHRS and CDR2 YFSETQ. With 1 base clipped from V and 3 bases from J, the junction kept 2 bases outside the gene matches. Written as DNA, the CDR3 is TGCGCCAGCAGCTTGCAGGGACAGGAAGAGACCCAGTACTTC. Residues: CASSLQGQEETQYF.